This T cell receptor beta chain is drawn from a study of blood T cell repertoires in COVID-19. Whole-study context: COVID-19 samples collected from the United States, Italy and Spain covered acute and convalescent phases.

V was clipped by 6 bases and J by 3 bases; unmatched bases: 4. CDR3 length: 13 residues. The germline CDR1 and CDR2 sequences are SNHLY and FYNNEI. Per the original methods: Nucleated cell counts were estimated from reference gene primer amplification. Clones were read by immunoSEQ multiplex PCR, and TCRdb kept only the in-frame ones, dropping some. V and J calls and clone size are as listed in that table; D and trimming were resolved from the DNA. The repertoire holds approximately 180,000 clones, around 84% seen once, with approximately 16% in the top ten. Participants, roughly 18 to 90 years old, spanned approximately 26 US areas.

The specimen was PBMCs or T cells enriched from blood (not recorded which). This TCR derives from a man between 45 and 60 years old who had recovered from COVID-19. The chain combines TRBV2 with TRBJ1-1; 7 bases map to TRBD1. CDR3 nucleotide sequence: TGTGCCAGCAGAGGGGACAGCTACACTGAAGCTTTCTTT. Protein sequence: CASRGDSYTEAFF.